The 26 T cell receptor beta chains below come from one sample, sequenced in a study of blood T cell repertoires in COVID-19. Method: immunoSEQ multiplex PCR; TCRdb's copy keeps in-frame clones and lacks some. Of 200,000 or so clones listed, 75% to 90% are singletons. Sequences were obtained from PBMCs or T cells enriched from blood (not recorded which). The receptors derive from a woman aged 18-29 years in a cohort exposed to, infected with or recovered from COVID-19 (not recorded which).

This chain uses TRBV15 with TRBJ2-7, with TRBD2 as a possible D gene (5 bases). The CDR3 totals 13 residues. Trimming stripped 0 bases from V and 4 bases from J, with 7 bases between. Germline CDR1 reads LNHNV; CDR2 reads YYDKDF (reference sequence). This CDR3 is CATSREGSYEQYF. The CDR3 DNA reads as TGTGCCACCAGCAGAGAAGGGAGTTACGAGCAGTACTTC.

The chain joins TRBV5-1 to TRBJ1-6, with 9 positions matching TRBD1. CDR1 SGHRS and CDR2 YFSETQ come from the germline V gene. This CDR3 region has 16 residues. J was trimmed by 8 bases and V by 0 bases; bases with no gene match: 6. This CDR3 is CASSLAGGQGDSPLHF. The CDR3 DNA reads TGCGCCAGCAGCTTGGCCGGGGGACAGGGTGATTCACCCCTCCACTTT.

The rearrangement links TRBV7-2 to TRBJ2-1; TRBD2 might be the D (5 bases). This CDR3 region has 13 residues. Germline values: CDR1 SGHTA, CDR2 FQGNSA. V dropped 4 bases and J dropped 7 bases, with 11 bases sitting between them. The CDR3 nucleotides are TGTGCCAGCAGCTACCGTACGGGGAATGAGCAGTTCTTC. It encodes CASSYRTGNEQFF.

The V and J genes are TRBV3-1 (or the pseudogene TRBV3-2) and TRBJ1-2; no firm D call. This CDR3 spans 13 amino acids. Germline assignment: CDR1 LGHDT and CDR2 YNNKEL (reference sequence). The V end was cut by 4 bases, the J end by 10 bases, with 16 bases between. Here the CDR3 DNA reads TGTGCCAGCAGCCTCTCCCCCCATCGAGACTACACCTTC. Its protein product is CASSLSPHRDYTF.

The chain recombines TRBV5-1 with TRBJ2-7, with a possible D match to TRBD2 (5 bases). The germline V gene encodes CDR1 SGHRS and CDR2 YFSETQ. V was pared by 1 base and J by 1 base, with 9 bases between. The CDR3 length is 14 residues. This CDR3 is CASSLPSSSYEQYF. The CDR3 DNA follows: TGCGCCAGCAGCTTGCCTAGCAGTTCCTACGAGCAGTACTTC.

The chain carries TRBV19 and TRBJ1-1; D remains ambiguous. The CDR3 totals 15 residues. V dropped 1 base and J dropped 5 bases, with 14 bases sitting between them. Germline V gives CDR1 LNHDA, CDR2 SQIVND (reference sequence). The CDR3 DNA sequence: TGTGCCAGTAGTATAGGTGGCAGGAAAGGAACTGAAGCTTTCTTT. Its protein product is CASSIGGRKGTEAFF.

The chain uses TRBV14 and TRBJ2-1; a possible D gene is TRBD2 (5 bases). This CDR3 is built from 14 residues. V dropped 1 base and J dropped 4 bases, with 8 bases sitting between them. Looked up from germline, CDR1 is SGHDN and CDR2 is FVKESK. DNA for the CDR3: TGTGCCAGCAGCCAAGCTCGGGGATACAATGAGCAGTTCTTC. Translating it yields CASSQARGYNEQFF.

The chain has TRBV10-3 and TRBJ2-5; 7 bases are a match to TRBD1. The CDR3 extends over 14 amino acids. Trimming took 2 bases from V and 0 from J; bases not matched to a gene: 0. Germline V gene lookup returns CDR1 ENHRY and CDR2 SYGVKD. This chain's CDR3 is CAISEGQDQETQYF. CDR3 bases: TGTGCCATCAGTGAGGGACAGGACCAAGAGACCCAGTACTTC.

The CDR3 sequence: CATPSPGMNTEAFF. CDR3 DNA sequence: TGTGCCACCCCTTCCCCAGGGATGAACACTGAAGCTTTCTTT. The rearrangement links TRBV27 to TRBJ1-1, with D possibly matching TRBD1 (5 bases). The germline gives CDR1 MNHEY, CDR2 SMNVEV (reference sequence). The germline V and J ends were trimmed by 10 bases and 0 bases, with 15 bases remaining between them. The CDR3 is 14 amino acids.

The rearrangement links TRBV4-1 to TRBJ2-3; 11 positions agree with TRBD2. The CDR3 runs to 16 residues. From germline, CDR1 is MGHRA and CDR2 YSYEKL. J was trimmed by 14 bases and V by 1 base; bases with no gene match: 14. This chain's CDR3 is CASSQVLAGGPWPPYF. In DNA, the CDR3 is TGCGCCAGCAGCCAAGTATTAGCGGGAGGGCCATGGCCCCCGTATTTT.

This chain connects TRBV5-1 to TRBJ1-2; 8 bases line up with TRBD1. V was pared by 5 bases and J by 5 bases, with 5 bases of the junction left unmatched. This CDR3 is built from 13 residues. Germline V gives CDR1 SGHRS, CDR2 YFSETQ. The CDR3 DNA follows: TGCGCCAGCAGACAGACAGGGGAGTATGGCTACACCTTC. Translation: CASRQTGEYGYTF.

This chain joins TRBV5-1 and TRBJ1-1; 7 bases are shared with TRBD1. CDR3 length equals 14 residues. Trimming at V came to 2 bases and at J to 3 bases, leaving 4 bases not matched to a gene. In germline, CDR1 is SGHRS, CDR2 YFSETQ. Here the CDR3 DNA reads TGCGCCAGCAGCTTAGGACAGGAGGACACTGAAGCTTTCTTT. It encodes CASSLGQEDTEAFF.

The gene calls are TRBV5-1 and TRBJ2-7; 9 bases match TRBD1. CDR1 and CDR2 from the germline V gene are SGHRS and YFSETQ. Trimming took 5 bases from V and 5 from J; bases not matched to a gene: 11. This CDR3 spans 15 amino acids. The CDR3 loop reads CASRPPGTGNNEQYF. In DNA form, the CDR3 reads TGCGCCAGCAGGCCACCCGGGACAGGGAACAACGAGCAGTACTTC.

The chain has TRBV19 and TRBJ1-4, with D perhaps TRBD1 (5 bases). V dropped 0 bases and J dropped 11 bases, with 19 bases sitting between them. Germline V lookup: CDR1 LNHDA, CDR2 SQIVND (reference sequence). This CDR3 is built from 16 residues. CDR3 sequence: CASSIDRGTRGRKLFF. CDR3 DNA sequence: TGTGCCAGTAGTATAGATCGGGGGACGCGAGGAAGGAAACTGTTTTTT. The variable domain in full, with the rest retrieved from reference TRBV19 and TRBJ1-4, is DGGITQSPKYLFRKEGQNVTLSCEQNLNHDAMYWYRQDPGQGLRLIYYSQIVNDFQKGDIAEGYSVSREKKESFPLTVTSAQKNPTAFYLCASSIDRGTRGRKLFFGSGTQLSVL.

The genes are TRBV2 and TRBJ1-5; D not resolved. The CDR3 runs to 15 residues. V dropped 11 bases and J dropped 2 bases, with 19 bases sitting between them. Germline assignment: CDR1 SNHLY and CDR2 FYNNEI. The CDR3 spells CASKRPGVGNQPQHF. The DNA of the CDR3 is TGTGCCTCCAAAAGGCCCGGGGTTGGCAATCAGCCCCAGCATTTT.

The chain couples TRBV3-1 (or the pseudogene TRBV3-2) to TRBJ1-4, with D tentatively TRBD1 (5 bases). The CDR3 has 17 residues. Trimming took 0 bases from V and 8 from J, leaving 19 bases between them. Germline assignment: CDR1 LGHDT and CDR2 YNNKEL (reference sequence). In DNA, the CDR3 is TGTGCCAGCAGCCAAGACGGGACTATCTGGGGTTCGGAAAAACTGTTTTTT. This gives the protein CASSQDGTIWGSEKLFF.

In DNA, the CDR3 is TGTGCCACCAGCAGAGATGGGCACTATGGCTACACCTTC. As protein: CATSRDGHYGYTF. This chain connects TRBV15 to TRBJ1-2; D is ambiguous. Trimming cost V 0 bases and J 3 bases, with 5 bases left between them. This CDR3 comprises 13 residues. The germline gives CDR1 LNHNV, CDR2 YYDKDF (reference sequence).

This chain connects TRBV5-1 to TRBJ1-1, with 7 bases lining up with TRBD1. Germline V gene sequence: CDR1 SGHRS, CDR2 YFSETQ. The CDR3 loop spans 15 amino acids. V was clipped by 5 bases and J by 7 bases; unmatched bases: 14. This CDR3 is CASSLLGGRPLEAFF. The CDR3 bases are TGCGCCAGCAGTCTCCTAGGGGGCAGGCCCCTTGAAGCTTTCTTT.

This chain links TRBV11-2 with TRBJ1-6; 8 nucleotides match TRBD1. The CDR3 runs 13 residues. J lost 8 bases, V lost 8 bases, and 5 bases had no gene match. The germline CDR1 and CDR2 sequences are SGHAT and FQNNGV. The CDR3 loop reads CASGGQGHSPLHF. CDR3 coding DNA: TGTGCCAGCGGCGGACAGGGACATTCACCCCTCCACTTT.

The rearrangement links TRBV5-6 to TRBJ2-7, with D perhaps matching TRBD1 (6 bases). This CDR3 is 17 amino acids long. V lost 6 bases, J lost 1 base, and 23 bases lay in between. In germline, CDR1 is SGHDT, CDR2 YYEEEE. In DNA, the CDR3 is TGTGCCAGCAACGGGGCATCGGTAAGGGACAAGTCCTACGAGCAGTACTTC. Protein product: CASNGASVRDKSYEQYF.

This chain uses TRBV9 with TRBJ1-4, with 9 bases fitting TRBD1. Trimming removed 3 bases from V and 5 bases from J; junction bases left unmatched: 8. Germline V gene lookup returns CDR1 SGDLS and CDR2 YYNGEE. CDR3 length: 16 amino acids. The CDR3 protein is CASSALGGQGNEKLFF. For the CDR3, the DNA is TGTGCCAGCAGCGCCCTGGGTGGACAGGGGAATGAAAAACTGTTTTTT.

This chain connects TRBV15 to TRBJ2-2; tentative D call: TRBD2 (6 bases). The ends were cut back, 1 base at V and 6 bases at J, with 9 bases in the middle. The CDR3 runs 14 residues. CDR1 and CDR2 from the germline V gene are LNHNV and YYDKDF (reference sequence). The CDR3 nucleotides are TGTGCCACCAGCAGAGTCAGACTAGCCGGGGAGCTGTTTTTT. Protein product: CATSRVRLAGELFF.

V is TRBV7-6 and J is TRBJ1-1; a weak D match, TRBD1 (5 bases). The CDR3 contains 15 residues. Germline V gene lookup returns CDR1 SGHVS and CDR2 FNYEAQ. The V and J ends lost 5 bases and 0 bases respectively, with 13 bases between them. The CDR3 coding sequence is TGTGCCAGCAGCCCCGCCGGGACTTTGAACACTGAAGCTTTCTTT. Translated: CASSPAGTLNTEAFF.

The chain employs TRBV2 and TRBJ2-7; 9 bases match TRBD1. Germline-derived CDR1 and CDR2 are SNHLY and FYNNEI. This CDR3 spans 12 amino acids. V trimming: 6 bases; J trimming: 5 bases; junction bases outside the gene matches: 2. The CDR3 DNA follows: TGTGCCAGCAGGGACAGGGGCAACGAGCAGTACTTC. Translating gives CASRDRGNEQYF.

The chain couples TRBV6-5 to TRBJ1-2; D is possibly TRBD1 (5 bases). Trimming took off 0 bases at V and 4 bases at J, with 12 bases between the two ends. Germline assignment: CDR1 MNHEY and CDR2 SVGAGI. The CDR3 length is 15 residues. The CDR3 protein is CASSYSPGPLYGYTF. CDR3 DNA: TGTGCCAGCAGTTACTCGCCAGGGCCTCTCTATGGCTACACCTTC.

CDR3 amino acids: CATAGTGESPLHF. The CDR3 DNA reads TGCGCCACCGCCGGGACAGGGGAATCACCCCTCCACTTT. The chain employs TRBV10-2 and TRBJ1-6; 10 bases line up with TRBD1. There are 13 residues in the CDR3. CDR1 and CDR2 from the germline V gene are WSHSY and SAAADI. Germline trimming cut 10 bases from V and 10 bases from J; bases unmatched to any gene: 7.